Each of the 26 T cell receptor beta chains below was sequenced from the same sample in a study of shared clonotypes between healthy human individuals. TCRdb keeps only in-frame clones here, not all; method: immunoSEQ multiplex PCR. The data show about 480,000 clones, about 75% seen once. Sequenced input: PBMCs. These receptor sequences come from a woman between 40 and 55 years old in good health. Some clones in this sample may be carry-over from other donors' samples.

This chain joins TRBV6-5 and TRBJ2-7; 9 bases fit TRBD1. Germline CDR1 reads MNHEY; CDR2 reads SVGAGI. The CDR3 is 14 amino acids. V was clipped by 5 bases and J by 2 bases; unmatched bases: 4. The chain's CDR3 is CASSTRQGAYEQYF. The CDR3 DNA is TGTGCCAGCAGTACTCGACAGGGGGCCTACGAGCAGTACTTC.

V gene TRBV18 combines with J gene TRBJ1-5, with a tentative D call TRBD1 (5 bases). Trimming took off 2 bases at V and 7 bases at J, with 12 bases between the two ends. This CDR3 contains 14 residues. Germline-derived CDR1 and CDR2 are KGHSH and LQKENI. CDR3 in DNA: TGTGCCAGCTCACCAGTTATAGGGGACCAGCCCCAGCATTTT. It specifies CASSPVIGDQPQHF.

This clone came up a few times. The CDR3 protein is CASSSGTGGQETQYF. The CDR3 region has the DNA TGTGCCAGCAGCTCCGGGACTGGAGGCCAAGAGACCCAGTACTTC. This chain uses TRBV5-8 with TRBJ2-5; the D gene is possibly TRBD2 (6 bases). With 3 bases removed from V and 1 base from J, the gap between germline ends came to 13 bases. CDR1 is SGHTS, CDR2 YDEGEE, per germline. The CDR3 is 15 residues long.

The rearrangement links TRBV7-9 to TRBJ2-1; no firm D call. CDR1 is SEHNR and CDR2 is FQNEAQ in the germline V gene (reference sequence). The V gene lost 2 bases and the J gene lost 7 bases, with 6 bases spanning the gap. This CDR3 is 12 amino acids long. CDR3 in amino acids: CASSLLVNEQFF. In nucleotides, the CDR3 is TGTGCCAGCAGCTTACTGGTGAATGAGCAGTTCTTC. Variable domain in full (rest from reference TRBV7-9 and TRBJ2-1): DTGVSQNPRHKITKRGQNVTFRCDPISEHNRLYWYRQTLGQGPEFLTYFQNEAQLEKSRLLSDRFSAERPKGSFSTLEIQRTEQGDSAMYLCASSLLVNEQFFGPGTRLTVL.

On this clone: A much larger clonotype is one base distant, so this may be a read error. This sample includes further DNA sequences coding for the same CDR3. This chain uses TRBV30 with TRBJ1-1, with D perhaps matching TRBD1 (5 bases). The germline V and J ends were trimmed by 5 bases and 5 bases, with 12 bases remaining between them. There are 12 residues in the CDR3. Germline V CDR1 and CDR2: GTSNPN, SVGIG (reference sequence). As DNA, the CDR3 is TGTGCCTGGGGCCCAGGGAATACTGAAGCTTTCTTT. Residues: CAWGPGNTEAFF.

The chain combines TRBV28 with TRBJ2-7; perhaps TRBD2 as D (6 bases). V lost 6 bases and J lost 3, with 9 bases in between. The CDR3 has 12 residues. Germline values: CDR1 MDHEN, CDR2 SYDVKM. The CDR3 DNA sequence: TGTGCCAGCAGGTCGGGGGTCTACGAGCAGTACTTC. Encoded protein: CASRSGVYEQYF.

In this sample, this clone turned up once. Here the CDR3 reads CASSAGLAWNTGELFF. CDR3 nucleotide sequence: TGTGCCAGCAGCGCCGGACTAGCCTGGAACACCGGGGAGCTGTTTTTT. This rearrangement joins TRBV11-2 to TRBJ2-2, with 8 bases lining up with TRBD2. Losses at the gene ends were 5 bases for V and 1 base for J; bases not matched to a gene: 6. CDR1 is SGHAT, CDR2 FQNNGV, per germline. The CDR3 contains 16 residues.

The chain employs TRBV7-9 and TRBJ2-5; 13 bases align to TRBD2. The germline V gene has CDR1 SEHNR and CDR2 FQNEAQ (reference sequence). This CDR3 contains 15 residues. The V and J ends lost 5 bases and 7 bases, in that order; junction bases with no gene match: 7. The CDR3 protein is CASSPGLAGELTQYF. CDR3 sequence (DNA): TGTGCCAGCAGCCCCGGACTAGCGGGGGAATTGACCCAGTACTTC.

This chain uses TRBV9 with TRBJ2-7, with TRBD2 matching 8 bases. CDR1 is SGDLS, CDR2 YYNGEE, per germline. V lost 0 bases and J lost 4; bases outside the gene matches: 6. The CDR3 length is 15 residues. CDR3: CASSVASSGVYEQYF. The CDR3 region has the DNA TGTGCCAGCAGCGTAGCTAGTAGCGGGGTTTACGAGCAGTACTTC.

This chain joins TRBV28 and TRBJ1-2; D is unresolved. CDR1 MDHEN and CDR2 SYDVKM come from the germline V gene. V dropped 3 bases and J dropped 4 bases, with 21 bases sitting between them. The CDR3 runs to 17 residues. CDR3 nucleotides: TGTGCCAGCAGTTTCTCATTAAACCTATTGAAGGGCTATGGCTACACCTTC. As protein: CASSFSLNLLKGYGYTF.

The rearrangement joins TRBV11-3 to TRBJ2-1; D gene unclear. Germline CDR1 and CDR2: SGHNT and YENEEA. There are 13 residues in the CDR3. Trimming took 0 bases from V and 4 from J, leaving 4 bases between them. The CDR3 is CASSLDQYNEQFF. The DNA for the CDR3 is TGTGCCAGCAGCTTAGACCAATACAATGAGCAGTTCTTC. Drawing the rest from reference TRBV11-3 and TRBJ2-1, the complete variable domain is EAGVVQSPRYKIIEKKQPVAFWCNPISGHNTLYWYLQNLGQGPELLIRYENEEAVDDSQLPKDRFSAERLKGVDSTLKIQPAELGDSAVYLCASSLDQYNEQFFGPGTRLTVL.

The chain carries TRBV6-6 and TRBJ1-2; D is unclear. V dropped 2 bases and J dropped 6 bases, with 4 bases sitting between them. The CDR3 covers 11 residues. The germline V gene encodes CDR1 MNHNY and CDR2 SVGAGI (reference sequence). CDR3 residues: CASSYRDGYTF. In DNA, the CDR3 is TGTGCCAGCAGTTACAGGGATGGCTACACCTTC.

This chain joins TRBV9 and TRBJ2-1; TRBD2 aligns across 14 bases. The CDR3 length is 17 residues. Looked up from germline, CDR1 is SGDLS and CDR2 is YYNGEE. With 4 bases clipped from V and 9 bases from J, the junction kept 12 bases outside the gene matches. In nucleotides, the CDR3 is TGTGCCAGCAGCTTAGGTTTGGGACTAGCGGGAGACTTTGAGCAGTTCTTC. It yields the protein CASSLGLGLAGDFEQFF.

The chain links TRBV6-1 to TRBJ1-4, with 7 positions matching TRBD1. This CDR3 comprises 17 residues. V lost 0 bases, J lost 0 bases, and 4 bases stayed unmatched. Germline CDR1 reads MNHNS; CDR2 reads SASEGT. The CDR3 spells CASSEAGTVATNEKLFF. The CDR3 DNA sequence: TGTGCCAGCAGTGAAGCGGGGACAGTTGCAACTAATGAAAAACTGTTTTTT.

The V and J genes are TRBV6-4 and TRBJ2-1, with D perhaps matching TRBD2 (6 bases). V lost 1 base, J lost 2 bases, and 9 bases lay in between. Germline CDR1 reads MRHNA; CDR2 reads SNTAGT. The CDR3 has 15 amino acids. The DNA of the CDR3 is TGTGCCAGCAGTGACTGGCGGGGTACCTACAATGAGCAGTTCTTC. It yields the protein CASSDWRGTYNEQFF.

The V call is TRBV5-1, the J call TRBJ2-7, with 9 nucleotides matching TRBD2. CDR3 length: 18 residues. CDR1 is SGHRS, CDR2 YFSETQ, per germline. The trim removed 0 bases at V and 2 bases at J, leaving 12 bases unmatched. The CDR3 loop reads CASSLASLRGRGAYEQYF. Written as DNA, the CDR3 is TGCGCCAGCAGCTTGGCCTCCCTACGCGGGAGGGGGGCCTACGAGCAGTACTTC.

The chain carries TRBV6-4 and TRBJ2-2; D possibly corresponds to TRBD1 (5 bases). The germline V gene encodes CDR1 MRHNA and CDR2 SNTAGT. Trimming cost V 0 bases and J 0 bases, with 8 bases left between them. The CDR3 consists of 16 residues. CDR3 sequence: CASSDSPGTNTGELFF. The CDR3, as DNA: TGTGCCAGCAGTGACTCCCCAGGGACGAACACCGGGGAGCTGTTTTTT.

This chain connects TRBV9 to TRBJ2-5, with 10 bases that match TRBD2. CDR3 size: 15 residues. Germline-derived CDR1 and CDR2 are SGDLS and YYNGEE. With V trimmed by 7 bases and J by 4 bases, 10 bases remained unmatched. The CDR3 DNA sequence: TGTGCCAGCGGAATAGCGGGAGGATTAGCAGAGACCCAGTACTTC. Protein product: CASGIAGGLAETQYF.

V usage is TRBV27 and J usage is TRBJ1-5, with D uncertain. With 5 bases removed from V and 2 bases from J, the gap between germline ends came to 10 bases. The CDR3 totals 14 residues. Germline CDR1 and CDR2: MNHEY and SMNVEV (reference sequence). The CDR3 sequence is CASSGGLGNQPQHF. CDR3 coding DNA: TGTGCCAGCAGTGGAGGTTTGGGCAATCAGCCCCAGCATTTT.

The rearrangement joins TRBV29-1 to TRBJ2-5; 11 bases line up with TRBD2. Germline V gene data show CDR1 as SQVTM and CDR2 as ANQGSEA. Losses at the gene ends were 4 bases for V and 11 bases for J; bases not matched to a gene: 18. The CDR3 covers 16 residues. Here the CDR3 reads CSVAGLAGGRLDEQYF. The CDR3 DNA is TGCAGCGTTGCAGGGCTAGCGGGAGGCCGGCTTGATGAGCAGTACTTC.

This clone was counted a single time. The chain couples TRBV7-8 to TRBJ2-7; D is unclear. This CDR3 region has 13 residues. The V end lost 9 bases, the J end lost 2 bases, and 14 bases lay between the germline ends. Per the germline V gene, CDR1 is SGHVS and CDR2 is FQNEAQ. The CDR3 spells CASRSSGPYEQYF. The DNA for the CDR3 is TGTGCCAGTCGGTCCAGTGGGCCCTACGAGCAGTACTTC.

There are a few counts of this clone. The J gene is TRBJ1-1, the V gene TRBV30; tentatively, D is TRBD1 (6 bases). Trimming took 0 bases from V and 0 from J, leaving 14 bases between them. CDR3 size: 16 residues. Germline-derived CDR1 and CDR2 are GTSNPN and SVGIG (reference sequence). This chain's CDR3 is CAWSVQGHTVNTEAFF. The CDR3, as DNA: TGTGCCTGGAGTGTACAGGGCCATACAGTGAACACTGAAGCTTTCTTT.

The chain combines TRBV5-1 with TRBJ2-3, with D unresolved. V was cut by 3 bases and J by 5 bases, with 13 bases left in between. The germline V gene has CDR1 SGHRS and CDR2 YFSETQ. There are 14 residues in the CDR3. CDR3 protein: CASSYRHSLDTQYF. The CDR3 region has the DNA TGCGCCAGCAGCTACCGACACTCGCTAGATACGCAGTATTTT.

This sequence joins TRBV11-2 and TRBJ2-3; D gene unclear. Per the germline V gene, CDR1 is SGHAT and CDR2 is FQNNGV. CDR3 length: 14 amino acids. V gave up 5 bases and J gave up 0 bases, with 9 bases separating them. The CDR3: CASSPLTSTDTQYF. The CDR3, as DNA: TGTGCCAGCAGCCCGTTAACTAGCACAGATACGCAGTATTTT.

The chain employs TRBV10-2 and TRBJ2-2; D gene unclear. V was cut by 2 bases and J by 8 bases, with 12 bases left in between. CDR3 length: 14 residues. Looked up from germline, CDR1 is WSHSY and CDR2 is SAAADI. Here the CDR3 DNA reads TGCGCCAGCAGTGAGATCGTGGCCTTAGGGGAGCTGTTTTTT. Translating gives CASSEIVALGELFF.

This sequence joins TRBV9 and TRBJ2-5; D could derive from TRBD1 or TRBD2 (5 bases each). V dropped 0 bases and J dropped 1 base, with 10 bases sitting between them. This CDR3 is built from 15 residues. The germline CDR1 and CDR2 sequences are SGDLS and YYNGEE. CDR3 coding DNA: TGTGCCAGCAGCGTAGCGCCAGGGACCCAAGAGACCCAGTACTTC. It translates to CASSVAPGTQETQYF.